The clone carrying this T cell receptor (beta chain) was counted many times. TCRdb re-called the reads through MiXCR, storing one row per CDR3 protein. Found here are hundreds of thousands of distinct CDR3 sequences, approximately 25% of them singletons; the top ten hold 6.5% to 10%. There are 16 residues in the CDR3. The V gene lost 3 bases and the J gene lost 0 bases, with 13 bases spanning the gap. Looked up from germline, CDR1 is SGHTA and CDR2 is FQGNSA. The data derive from a study of T cell repertoires in cytomegalovirus infection. The receptor was derived from a human donor in good health (CMV status not recorded). Some clones in this sample may be carry-over from other donors' samples. The chain is built from TRBV7-2 and TRBJ2-3; a weak D match, TRBD2 (5 bases). Specimen: CD8+ T cells from PBMCs. The CDR3 reads CASSFDGRGSTDTQYF. CDR3 bases: TGTGCCAGCAGCTTTGACGGGCGCGGGAGCACAGATACGCAGTATTTT. The full variable domain, completed using reference TRBV7-2 and TRBJ2-3, is GAGVSQSPSNKVTEKGKDVELRCDPISGHTALYWYRQSLGQGLEFLIYFQGNSAPDKSGLPSDRFSAERTGGSVSTLTIQRTQQEDSAVYLCASSFDGRGSTDTQYFGPGTRLTVL.